Reported below is one T cell receptor (beta chain). V lost 5 bases and J lost 3, with 10 bases in between. The germline CDR1 and CDR2 sequences are MNHEY and SVGEGT. This CDR3 contains 13 residues. The source of the sample is a study of blood T cell repertoires in COVID-19. Overall study: Samples of COVID-19 (acute and convalescent) were obtained from the United States, Italy and Spain. The cDNA or gDNA used as material had been derived from T cells, B-cell-depleted T cells, or PBMCs.

As originally analysed: It was from reference gene primer amplification that nucleated cell counts were estimated. Generated by immunoSEQ multiplex PCR, the TCRdb table keeps only in-frame clones and is missing some. V, J and clone size are taken as reported in that table, and D and trimming were inferred from the DNA itself. The profile shows about 240,000 clones, 75% to 90% of them singletons. The sequenced sample was peripheral blood. The receptor was derived from a man in his sixties who had recovered from COVID-19. V usage is TRBV6-2 or TRBV6-3 and J usage is TRBJ1-2; D is possibly TRBD1 (5 bases). In DNA form, the CDR3 reads TGTGCCAGCAGTAGACAGAAAGACTATGGCTACACCTTC. This gives the protein CASSRQKDYGYTF.